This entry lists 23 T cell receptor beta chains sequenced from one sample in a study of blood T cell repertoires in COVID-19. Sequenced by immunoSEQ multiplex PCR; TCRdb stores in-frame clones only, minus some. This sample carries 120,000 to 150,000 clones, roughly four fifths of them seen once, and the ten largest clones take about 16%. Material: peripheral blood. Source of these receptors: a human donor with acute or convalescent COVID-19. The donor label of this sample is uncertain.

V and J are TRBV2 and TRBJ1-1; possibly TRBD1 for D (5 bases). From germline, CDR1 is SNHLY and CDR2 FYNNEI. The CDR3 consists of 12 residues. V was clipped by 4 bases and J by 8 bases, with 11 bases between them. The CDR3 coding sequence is TGTGCCAGCAGTGGTTTGACAGCAGAAGCTTTCTTT. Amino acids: CASSGLTAEAFF.

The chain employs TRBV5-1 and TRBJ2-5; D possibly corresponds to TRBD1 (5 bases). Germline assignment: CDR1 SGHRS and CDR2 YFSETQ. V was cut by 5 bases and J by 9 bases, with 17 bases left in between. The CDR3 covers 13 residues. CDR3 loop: CASRPDSLGAQYF. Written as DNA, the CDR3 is TGCGCCAGCAGACCAGACAGCCTTGGCGCCCAGTACTTC.

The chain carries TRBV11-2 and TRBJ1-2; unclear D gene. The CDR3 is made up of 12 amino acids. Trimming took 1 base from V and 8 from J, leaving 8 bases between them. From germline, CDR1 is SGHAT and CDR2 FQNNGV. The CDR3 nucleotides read TGTGCCAGCAGCTTAGTGAACAGCGGCTACACCTTC. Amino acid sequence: CASSLVNSGYTF.

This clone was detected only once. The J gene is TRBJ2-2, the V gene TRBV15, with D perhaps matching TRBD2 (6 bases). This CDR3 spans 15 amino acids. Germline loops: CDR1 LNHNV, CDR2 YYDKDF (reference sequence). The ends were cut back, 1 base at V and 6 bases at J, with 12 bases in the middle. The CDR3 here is CATSRGQGGAGELFF. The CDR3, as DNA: TGTGCCACCAGCAGAGGTCAGGGCGGGGCCGGGGAGCTGTTTTTT.

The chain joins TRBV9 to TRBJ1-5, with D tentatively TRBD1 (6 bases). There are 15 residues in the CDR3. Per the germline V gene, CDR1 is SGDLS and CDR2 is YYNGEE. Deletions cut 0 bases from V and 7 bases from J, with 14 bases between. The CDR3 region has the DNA TGTGCCAGCAGCGTAGGGGGGCAGGGAGACCAGCCCCAGCATTTT. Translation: CASSVGGQGDQPQHF.

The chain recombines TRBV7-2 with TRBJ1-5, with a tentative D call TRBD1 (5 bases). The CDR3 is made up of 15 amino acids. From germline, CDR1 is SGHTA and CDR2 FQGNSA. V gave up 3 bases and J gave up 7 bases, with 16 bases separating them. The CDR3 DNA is TGTGCCAGCAGCTTTGTCCAGGGCAGTGGCCAGCCCCAGCATTTT. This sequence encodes CASSFVQGSGQPQHF. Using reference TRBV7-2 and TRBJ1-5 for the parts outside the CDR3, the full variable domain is GAGVSQSPSNKVTEKGKDVELRCDPISGHTALYWYRQSLGQGLEFLIYFQGNSAPDKSGLPSDRFSAERTGGSVSTLTIQRTQQEDSAVYLCASSFVQGSGQPQHFGDGTRLSIL.

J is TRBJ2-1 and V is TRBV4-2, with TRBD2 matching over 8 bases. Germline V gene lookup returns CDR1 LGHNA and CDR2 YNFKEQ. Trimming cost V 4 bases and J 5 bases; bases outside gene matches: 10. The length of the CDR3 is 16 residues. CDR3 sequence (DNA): TGTGCCAGCAGCCCCTTAAACGGGGGGGCAAACAATGAGCAGTTCTTC. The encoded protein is CASSPLNGGANNEQFF.

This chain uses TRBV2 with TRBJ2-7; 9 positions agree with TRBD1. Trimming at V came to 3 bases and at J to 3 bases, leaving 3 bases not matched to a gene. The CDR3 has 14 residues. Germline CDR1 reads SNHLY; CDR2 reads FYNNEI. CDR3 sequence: CASSDTGGNYEQYF. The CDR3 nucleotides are TGTGCCAGCAGTGATACAGGGGGCAACTACGAGCAGTACTTC.

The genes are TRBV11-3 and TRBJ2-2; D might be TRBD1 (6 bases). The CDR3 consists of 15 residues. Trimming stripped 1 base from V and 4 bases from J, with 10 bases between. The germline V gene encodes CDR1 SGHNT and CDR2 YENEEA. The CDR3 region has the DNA TGTGCCAGCAGCTTAGTACAGGGTGGCACCGGGGAGCTGTTTTTT. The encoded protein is CASSLVQGGTGELFF.

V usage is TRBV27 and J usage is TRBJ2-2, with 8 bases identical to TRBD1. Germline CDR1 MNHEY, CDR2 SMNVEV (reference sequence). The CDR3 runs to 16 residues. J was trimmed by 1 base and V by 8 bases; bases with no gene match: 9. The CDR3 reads CASFVQGVGNTGELFF. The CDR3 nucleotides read TGTGCCAGCTTTGTACAGGGGGTAGGGAACACCGGGGAGCTGTTTTTT.

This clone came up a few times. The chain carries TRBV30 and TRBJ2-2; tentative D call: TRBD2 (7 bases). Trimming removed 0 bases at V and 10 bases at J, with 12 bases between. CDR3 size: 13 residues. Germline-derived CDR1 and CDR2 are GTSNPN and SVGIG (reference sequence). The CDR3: CAWSVRGATELFF. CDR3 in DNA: TGTGCCTGGAGTGTCCGGGGGGCCACGGAGCTGTTTTTT.

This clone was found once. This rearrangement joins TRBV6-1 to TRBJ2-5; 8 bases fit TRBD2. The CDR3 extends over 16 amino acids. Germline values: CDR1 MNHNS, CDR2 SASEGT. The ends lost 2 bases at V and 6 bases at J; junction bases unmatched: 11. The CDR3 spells CASSEPLQRGRQTQYF. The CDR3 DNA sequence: TGTGCCAGCAGTGAACCACTCCAGCGGGGGAGGCAGACCCAGTACTTC.

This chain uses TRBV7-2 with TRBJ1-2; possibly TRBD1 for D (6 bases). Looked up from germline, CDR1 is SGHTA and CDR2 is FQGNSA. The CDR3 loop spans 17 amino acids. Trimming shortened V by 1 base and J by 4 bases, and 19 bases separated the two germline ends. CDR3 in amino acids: CASSLDLTTGSSYGYTF. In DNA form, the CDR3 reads TGTGCCAGCAGCTTAGATCTCACAACAGGGTCAAGCTATGGCTACACCTTC.

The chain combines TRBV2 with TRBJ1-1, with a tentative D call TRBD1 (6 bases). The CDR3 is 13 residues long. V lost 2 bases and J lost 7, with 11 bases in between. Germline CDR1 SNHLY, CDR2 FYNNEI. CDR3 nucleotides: TGTGCCAGCAGTGAACAGGGGACACTTGAAGCTTTCTTT. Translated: CASSEQGTLEAFF.

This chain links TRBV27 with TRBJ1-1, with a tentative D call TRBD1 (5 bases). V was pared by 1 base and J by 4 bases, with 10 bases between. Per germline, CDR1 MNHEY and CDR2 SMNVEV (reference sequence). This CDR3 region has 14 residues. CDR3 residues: CASSLWGRTTEAFF. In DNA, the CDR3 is TGTGCCAGCAGTTTATGGGGCAGAACCACTGAAGCTTTCTTT.

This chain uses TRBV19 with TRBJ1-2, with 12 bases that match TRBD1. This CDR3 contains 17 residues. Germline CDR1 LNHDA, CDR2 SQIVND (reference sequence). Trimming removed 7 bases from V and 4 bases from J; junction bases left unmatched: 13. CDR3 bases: TGTGCCAGTACAACGGGACAGGGGGCCCTAAACATCTATGGCTACACCTTC. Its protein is CASTTGQGALNIYGYTF.

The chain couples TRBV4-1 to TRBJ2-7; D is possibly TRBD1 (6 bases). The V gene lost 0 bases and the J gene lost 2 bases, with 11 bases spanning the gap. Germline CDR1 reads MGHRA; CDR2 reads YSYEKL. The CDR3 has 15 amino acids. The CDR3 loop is CASSQEGAGTYEQYF. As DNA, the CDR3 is TGCGCCAGCAGCCAAGAGGGGGCAGGTACCTACGAGCAGTACTTC.

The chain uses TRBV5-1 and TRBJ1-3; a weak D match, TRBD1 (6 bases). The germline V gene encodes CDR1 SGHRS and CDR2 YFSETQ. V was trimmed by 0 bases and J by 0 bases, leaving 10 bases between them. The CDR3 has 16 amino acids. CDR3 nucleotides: TGCGCCAGCAGCTTGGGACAGGTTCTCTCTGGAAACACCATATATTTT. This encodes CASSLGQVLSGNTIYF. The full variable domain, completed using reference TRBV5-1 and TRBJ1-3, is KAGVTQTPRYLIKTRGQQVTLSCSPISGHRSVSWYQQTPGQGLQFLFEYFSETQRNKGNFPGRFSGRQFSNSRSEMNVSTLELGDSALYLCASSLGQVLSGNTIYFGEGSWLTVV.

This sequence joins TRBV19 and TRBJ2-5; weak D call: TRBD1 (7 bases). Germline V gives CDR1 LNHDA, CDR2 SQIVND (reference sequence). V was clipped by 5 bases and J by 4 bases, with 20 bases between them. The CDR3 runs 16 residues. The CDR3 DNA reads TGTGCCAGTAGTCGGCGACAGGGAGGATTAAGAGAGACCCAGTACTTC. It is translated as CASSRRQGGLRETQYF.

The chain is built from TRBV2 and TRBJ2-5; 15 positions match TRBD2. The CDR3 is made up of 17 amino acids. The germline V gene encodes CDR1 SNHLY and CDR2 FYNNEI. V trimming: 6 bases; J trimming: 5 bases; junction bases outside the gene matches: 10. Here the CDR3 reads CASRGLAGGPSRETQYF. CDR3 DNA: TGTGCCAGCAGGGGACTAGCGGGGGGCCCTTCAAGGGAGACCCAGTACTTC.

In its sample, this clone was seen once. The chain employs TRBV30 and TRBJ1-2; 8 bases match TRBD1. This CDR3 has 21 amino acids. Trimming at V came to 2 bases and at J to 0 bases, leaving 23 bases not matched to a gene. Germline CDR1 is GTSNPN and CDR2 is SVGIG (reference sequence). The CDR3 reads CAWSSGAGGPRGQLANYGYTF. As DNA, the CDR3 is TGTGCCTGGAGTTCCGGCGCAGGCGGACCCAGGGGGCAGTTAGCTAACTATGGCTACACCTTC.

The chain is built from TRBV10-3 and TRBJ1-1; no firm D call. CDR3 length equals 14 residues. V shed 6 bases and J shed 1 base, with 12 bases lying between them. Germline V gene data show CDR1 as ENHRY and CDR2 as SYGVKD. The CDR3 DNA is TGTGCCATCAGAAAGCAGGCAGAGAACACTGAAGCTTTCTTT. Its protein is CAIRKQAENTEAFF.

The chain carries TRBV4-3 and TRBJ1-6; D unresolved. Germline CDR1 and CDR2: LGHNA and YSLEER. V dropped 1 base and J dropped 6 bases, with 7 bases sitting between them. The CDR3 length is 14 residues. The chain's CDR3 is CASSQGQVNSPLHF. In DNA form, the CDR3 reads TGCGCCAGCAGCCAAGGGCAGGTTAATTCACCCCTCCACTTT.